The rows below give T cell receptor beta chains drawn from one sample of a study of identical twins. TCRdb re-analysed the 5' RACE reads in MiXCR, keeping a single row per CDR3 protein. The sample holds approximately 210,000 distinct CDR3 sequences, more than 15% seen once. The same specimen was also included in a second study, on T cells expressing NK-cell markers.

Sample: CD8+ T cells sorted from blood. These receptor sequences come from a woman aged 18-29 years in good health. The CDR3 runs from the conserved cysteine through the conserved F or W. Each record gives: D gene, V gene, J gene, clone size, CDR3 DNA, CDR3 protein. D genes are given only for firm matches. Expanded clones are given a class, and other clones once, few, many or no size at all.

d_call: -
v_call: TRBV20-1
j_call: TRBJ2-1
clone_size: few
cdr3_nt: TGCAGTGCCCTTAAGAGCTCCTACAATGAGCAGTTCTTC
cdr3_aa: CSALKSSYNEQFF

d_call: -
v_call: TRBV6-1
j_call: TRBJ1-5
clone_size: few
cdr3_nt: TGTGCCAGCAGTCGGAGAGGGAATCAGCCCCAGCATTTT
cdr3_aa: CASSRRGNQPQHF

d_call: -
v_call: TRBV12-3/TRBV12-4
j_call: TRBJ2-1
clone_size: many
cdr3_nt: TGTGCCAGCAGTTTAGCCACTGAGCAGTTCTTC
cdr3_aa: CASSLATEQFF

d_call: -
v_call: TRBV5-6
j_call: TRBJ2-3
clone_size: -
cdr3_nt: TGTGCCAGCAGCTGGGCAAAAAGCACAGATACGCAGTATTTT
cdr3_aa: CASSWAKSTDTQYF

d_call: TRBD1
v_call: TRBV29-1
j_call: TRBJ2-1
clone_size: -
cdr3_nt: TGCAGCGTTGAAGATATGGGGACAGGGACGTACAATGAGCAGTTCTTC
cdr3_aa: CSVEDMGTGTYNEQFF

d_call: -
v_call: TRBV11-2
j_call: TRBJ2-3
clone_size: -
cdr3_nt: TGTGCCAGCAGCTTCGGTGACACCAGAAGAACAGATACGCAGTATTTT
cdr3_aa: CASSFGDTRRTDTQYF

d_call: TRBD1
v_call: TRBV20-1
j_call: TRBJ2-1
clone_size: few
cdr3_nt: TGCAGTGCTTACGATTCTCCGGGACAGGGAAACAATGAGCAGTTCTTC
cdr3_aa: CSAYDSPGQGNNEQFF

d_call: -
v_call: TRBV14
j_call: TRBJ2-5
clone_size: -
cdr3_nt: TGTGCCAGCAGGGGTGAGGAGACCCAGTACTTC
cdr3_aa: CASRGEETQYF

d_call: TRBD1
v_call: TRBV10-3
j_call: TRBJ2-3
clone_size: -
cdr3_nt: TGTGCCATCAGTGGACAGGGATCTAGCACAGATACGCAGTATTTT
cdr3_aa: CAISGQGSSTDTQYF

d_call: -
v_call: TRBV13
j_call: TRBJ1-6
clone_size: -
cdr3_nt: TGTGCCAGCAAAGCGGGGAGCTTCTATAATTCACCCCTCCACTTT
cdr3_aa: CASKAGSFYNSPLHF

d_call: -
v_call: TRBV7-6
j_call: TRBJ2-1
clone_size: few
cdr3_nt: TGTGCCAGCAGCTTAGGGGCTGACTCCTACAATGAGCAGTTCTTC
cdr3_aa: CASSLGADSYNEQFF

d_call: -
v_call: TRBV7-9
j_call: TRBJ1-2
clone_size: many
cdr3_nt: TGTGCCAGCAGCCCCACGACGGTCTCTGGAGGAGGCTACACCTTC
cdr3_aa: CASSPTTVSGGGYTF

d_call: -
v_call: TRBV29-1
j_call: TRBJ2-3
clone_size: few
cdr3_nt: TGCAGCATAAGACTGGCGGATACGCAGTATTTT
cdr3_aa: CSIRLADTQYF

d_call: -
v_call: TRBV6-5
j_call: TRBJ2-4
clone_size: -
cdr3_nt: TGTGCCAGCAGTTACGGCAGGGACACCGAAGGGACCAAAAACATTCAGTACTTC
cdr3_aa: CASSYGRDTEGTKNIQYF

d_call: -
v_call: TRBV2
j_call: TRBJ1-5
clone_size: few
cdr3_nt: TGTGCCAGCAGTGTCAAGATACCGAGCAATCAGCCCCAGCATTTT
cdr3_aa: CASSVKIPSNQPQHF

d_call: -
v_call: TRBV4-1
j_call: TRBJ2-2
clone_size: -
cdr3_nt: TGCGCCAGCAGCCAAGAAAAACGGGGGACCGGGGAGCTGTTTTTT
cdr3_aa: CASSQEKRGTGELFF

d_call: TRBD2
v_call: TRBV10-2
j_call: TRBJ2-1
clone_size: many
cdr3_nt: TGCGCCAGCAGTCAAGCGGGGACCTTATGGGGGTTCTTC
cdr3_aa: CASSQAGTLWGFF

d_call: TRBD2
v_call: TRBV29-1
j_call: TRBJ2-1
clone_size: few
cdr3_nt: TGCAGCGCCGGGACTAGCGGGAGTATCGATGAGCAGTTCTTC
cdr3_aa: CSAGTSGSIDEQFF

d_call: -
v_call: TRBV27
j_call: TRBJ2-7
clone_size: few
cdr3_nt: TGTGCCAGCAGTGCCGGGGCCTCCTACGAGCAGTACTTC
cdr3_aa: CASSAGASYEQYF

d_call: -
v_call: TRBV7-9
j_call: TRBJ2-3
clone_size: -
cdr3_nt: TGTGCCAGCAGCCCCGAGCTGGGACCCAGCACAGATACGCAGTATTTT
cdr3_aa: CASSPELGPSTDTQYF

d_call: -
v_call: TRBV27
j_call: TRBJ2-7
clone_size: -
cdr3_nt: TGTGCCAGCAGGGATCACTCAGACTACGAGCAGTACTTC
cdr3_aa: CASRDHSDYEQYF

d_call: TRBD1
v_call: TRBV6-2/TRBV6-3
j_call: TRBJ1-1
clone_size: -
cdr3_nt: TGTGCCAGCAGTATTCGACAGGGGGCCTCGAACACTGAAGCTTTCTTT
cdr3_aa: CASSIRQGASNTEAFF

d_call: TRBD1
v_call: TRBV9
j_call: TRBJ2-1
clone_size: -
cdr3_nt: TGTGCCAGCAGCGGACGGACAGGGGGCGAAGGAAAGAAGCAGTTCTTC
cdr3_aa: CASSGRTGGEGKKQFF

d_call: TRBD1
v_call: TRBV7-9
j_call: TRBJ2-7
clone_size: few
cdr3_nt: TGTGCCAGCAGCTCGATGGGGCAAGAGGACAGGGGCCACGAGCAGTACTTC
cdr3_aa: CASSSMGQEDRGHEQYF

d_call: -
v_call: TRBV10-2
j_call: TRBJ2-2
clone_size: few
cdr3_nt: TGCGCCAGCAGTGAGCGGGGTTTGAGTCATCCCGGGGAGCTGTTTTTT
cdr3_aa: CASSERGLSHPGELFF

d_call: -
v_call: TRBV12-3/TRBV12-4
j_call: TRBJ2-3
clone_size: few
cdr3_nt: TGTGCCAGCAGTTTTGGTGCTATACCTAGCACAGATACGCAGTATTTT
cdr3_aa: CASSFGAIPSTDTQYF

d_call: TRBD2
v_call: TRBV20-1
j_call: TRBJ2-3
clone_size: -
cdr3_nt: TGCAGTGCCCTACCGGATAGCGGGGGGGCCCCAGATACGCAGTATTTT
cdr3_aa: CSALPDSGGAPDTQYF

d_call: TRBD2
v_call: TRBV9
j_call: TRBJ2-2
clone_size: -
cdr3_nt: TGTGCCAGCAGCGTAGCGGTAGCGGGAGTCAACACCGGGGAGCTGTTTTTT
cdr3_aa: CASSVAVAGVNTGELFF

d_call: -
v_call: TRBV4-3
j_call: TRBJ2-5
clone_size: -
cdr3_nt: TGCGCCAGCAGCCAAGGACAGTACATAGAGACCCAGTACTTC
cdr3_aa: CASSQGQYIETQYF

d_call: -
v_call: TRBV19
j_call: TRBJ2-7
clone_size: -
cdr3_nt: TGTGCCAGTAGTATAGGCCGGGGCGAGCAGTACTTC
cdr3_aa: CASSIGRGEQYF

d_call: -
v_call: TRBV7-2
j_call: TRBJ2-7
clone_size: -
cdr3_nt: TGTGCCAGCAGCTTACAATCCGGCAGGGGCTACGAGCAGTACTTC
cdr3_aa: CASSLQSGRGYEQYF

d_call: TRBD1
v_call: TRBV4-3
j_call: TRBJ2-7
clone_size: -
cdr3_nt: TGCGCCAGCAGCCAAGACAGGGGGCATCGAGGCGAGCAGTACTTC
cdr3_aa: CASSQDRGHRGEQYF

d_call: -
v_call: TRBV29-1
j_call: TRBJ2-2
clone_size: few
cdr3_nt: TGCAGCGTTGAAACAGGGTCGGTCACCGGGGAGCTGTTTTTT
cdr3_aa: CSVETGSVTGELFF

d_call: TRBD1
v_call: TRBV2
j_call: TRBJ2-5
clone_size: -
cdr3_nt: TGTGCCAGCAGGGGACAGCTCCTCCAAGAGACCCAGTACTTC
cdr3_aa: CASRGQLLQETQYF

d_call: -
v_call: TRBV4-3
j_call: TRBJ2-7
clone_size: -
cdr3_nt: TGCGCCAGCAGTGGATGGGGGGAGCAGGACGAGCAGTACTTC
cdr3_aa: CASSGWGEQDEQYF

d_call: -
v_call: TRBV27
j_call: TRBJ2-5
clone_size: few
cdr3_nt: TGTGCCAGCAGCCGGGACTCCATGCCCTGGACCCAGTACTTC
cdr3_aa: CASSRDSMPWTQYF

d_call: -
v_call: TRBV20-1
j_call: TRBJ2-3
clone_size: many
cdr3_nt: TGCAGTGCCGTCGGGGGCGCAGATACGCAGTATTTT
cdr3_aa: CSAVGGADTQYF

d_call: TRBD1
v_call: TRBV7-9
j_call: TRBJ2-7
clone_size: many
cdr3_nt: TGTGCCAGCAGCGGATCCGGGACAGGGGGCTACGAGCAGTACTTC
cdr3_aa: CASSGSGTGGYEQYF

d_call: -
v_call: TRBV29-1
j_call: TRBJ2-1
clone_size: many
cdr3_nt: TGCAGCGTTGAAGTGGGTATAGGTCTAGAGCAGTTCTTC
cdr3_aa: CSVEVGIGLEQFF

d_call: TRBD2
v_call: TRBV4-3
j_call: TRBJ2-1
clone_size: -
cdr3_nt: TGCGCCAGCAGCCACACTTCTCTAGCGGGAGGGCATAGCTTCGATGAGCAGTTCTTC
cdr3_aa: CASSHTSLAGGHSFDEQFF

d_call: -
v_call: TRBV29-1
j_call: TRBJ2-5
clone_size: -
cdr3_nt: TGCAGCGTTCCGAGGCTCCCGCAAGAGACCCAGTACTTC
cdr3_aa: CSVPRLPQETQYF